The 6 T cell receptor beta chains reported below all come from one sample, sequenced in a study of cytomegalovirus exposure and HLA in healthy donors. The PCR made use of 60 Vbeta and 13 Jbeta primers. Sequencing used immunoSEQ multiplex PCR; TCRdb keeps in-frame clones, though not all of them. The sample consists of around 130,000 clones, 81% of them appearing once. The sequencing input was PBMCs. The receptors stem from a young man in good health and CMV-seronegative.

This chain uses TRBV12-5 with TRBJ2-5; the D gene is possibly TRBD2 (6 bases). V lost 5 bases, J lost 5 bases, and 18 bases lay in between. CDR1 is LGHNT and CDR2 is FRNRAP in the germline V gene. This CDR3 contains 15 residues. CDR3 loop: CASGPRVAALETQYF. CDR3 bases: TGTGCTAGTGGTCCCCGGGTAGCGGCTTTGGAGACCCAGTACTTC. The full variable domain, completed using reference TRBV12-5 and TRBJ2-5, is DARVTQTPRHKVTEMGQEVTMRCQPILGHNTVFWYRQTMMQGLELLAYFRNRAPLDDSGMPKDRFSAEMPDATLATLKIQPSEPRDSAVYFCASGPRVAALETQYFGPGTRLLVL.

The chain couples TRBV5-1 to TRBJ2-7; 13 nucleotides agree with TRBD2. Germline lookup yields CDR1 SGHRS and CDR2 YFSETQ. J gave up 1 base and V 5 bases, and 6 bases lay outside the gene matches. The CDR3 covers 16 residues. CDR3 in DNA: TGCGCCAGCAGGAGGACTAGCGGGGGTGGTTCCTACGAGCAGTACTTC. Encoded protein: CASRRTSGGGSYEQYF.

The chain carries TRBV5-6 and TRBJ1-2, with D possibly matching TRBD1 (5 bases). The CDR3 length is 12 residues. Trimming took off 1 base at V and 7 bases at J, with 8 bases between the two ends. Germline V CDR1 and CDR2: SGHDT, YYEEEE. DNA for the CDR3: TGTGCCAGCAGCTTGAGGGGATCTGGCTACACCTTC. Translated: CASSLRGSGYTF.

V and J are TRBV30 and TRBJ2-7; 12 bases match TRBD1. Germline CDR1 GTSNPN, CDR2 SVGIG (reference sequence). Trimming took 1 base from V and 7 from J; bases not matched to a gene: 8. There are 15 residues in the CDR3. The CDR3 sequence is CAWSGGTGGGLEQYF. CDR3 bases: TGTGCCTGGAGTGGGGGGACAGGGGGCGGGTTGGAGCAGTACTTC.

The chain employs TRBV18 and TRBJ1-1; no firm D call. Germline V gene lookup returns CDR1 KGHSH and CDR2 LQKENI. This CDR3 region has 12 residues. The germline V and J ends were trimmed by 6 bases and 8 bases, with 13 bases remaining between them. The CDR3 region is CASSAQSGEAFF. The CDR3 nucleotides read TGTGCCAGCTCGGCCCAGAGCGGAGAAGCTTTCTTT.

The chain combines TRBV7-6 with TRBJ1-4; D is ambiguous. The CDR3 has 18 residues. Trimming left V 3 bases short and J 5 bases short, with 22 bases between. The germline CDR1 and CDR2 sequences are SGHVS and FNYEAQ. The CDR3 DNA sequence: TGTGCCAGCAGCTTTCTCCCCCTGAACGGGAGGGAAAATGAAAAACTGTTTTTT. It encodes CASSFLPLNGRENEKLFF.